These 9 T cell receptor beta chains were all obtained from the same sample, sequenced in a study of T-cell reconstitution after alpha-beta-depleted transplantation in children. The library targeted TCRbeta and was prepared with unique molecular identifiers. MiXCR was run by TCRdb on the PCR reads, yielding one entry per CDR3 protein. Of 500,000 to 750,000 distinct CDR3 sequences in the sample, 25% to 30% were seen once. The specimen was PBMCs, collected before TCRalphabeta/CD19-depleted stem cell transplant. The source is a boy under three years old with Wiskott-Aldrich syndrome, due to receive a stem cell transplant.

The chain couples TRBV4-2 to TRBJ2-5; either TRBD1 or TRBD2 may fit D (5 bases each). The CDR3 runs to 14 residues. V was pared by 4 bases and J by 2 bases, with 11 bases between. Per germline, CDR1 LGHNA and CDR2 YNFKEQ. The CDR3 reads CASSPEGIQETQYF. CDR3 DNA sequence: TGTGCCAGCAGCCCAGAGGGGATACAAGAGACCCAGTACTTC.

The J gene is TRBJ2-5, the V gene TRBV7-9, with 7 bases identical to TRBD2. Germline assignment: CDR1 SEHNR and CDR2 FQNEAQ (reference sequence). Trimming took 1 base from V and 2 from J; bases not matched to a gene: 7. The CDR3 loop spans 16 amino acids. CDR3 residues: CASSLGGGSRQETQYF. Here the CDR3 DNA reads TGTGCCAGCAGCTTAGGGGGGGGGAGCCGGCAAGAGACCCAGTACTTC.

This clonotype was observed a few times. The chain uses TRBV7-8 and TRBJ2-7; 8 nucleotides agree with TRBD2. The CDR3 is 17 residues long. Germline CDR1 reads SGHVS; CDR2 reads FQNEAQ. V lost 5 bases and J lost 1; bases outside the gene matches: 13. The CDR3 is CASSIRFLREESYEQYF. In nucleotides, the CDR3 is TGTGCCAGCAGCATCCGCTTTTTGCGGGAGGAATCCTACGAGCAGTACTTC.

This clonotype was detected once. The V and J genes are TRBV20-1 and TRBJ2-7; D remains ambiguous. CDR1 and CDR2 (germline): DFQATT, SNEGSKA (reference sequence). V dropped 0 bases and J dropped 5 bases, with 8 bases sitting between them. The CDR3 is made up of 12 amino acids. The CDR3 DNA is TGCAGTGCTAGAGATGGTTCGAACGAGCAGTACTTC. Residues: CSARDGSNEQYF.

The CDR3 coding sequence is TGTGCCAGCAGTTTCCGACAGGGGGCCGGTGAAGAGACCCAGTACTTC. Protein sequence: CASSFRQGAGEETQYF. V gene TRBV12-3 or TRBV12-4 combines with J gene TRBJ2-5, with 10 bases identical to TRBD1. J was trimmed by 3 bases and V by 3 bases; bases with no gene match: 7. This CDR3 has 16 residues.

CDR3 sequence reads: CASSRGTNEQYF. The CDR3 DNA sequence: TGTGCCAGCAGCCGTGGGACTAACGAGCAGTACTTC. The chain combines TRBV3-1 with TRBJ2-7; TRBD2 matches at 7 bases. Trimming at V came to 4 bases and at J to 5 bases, leaving 2 bases not matched to a gene. CDR1 and CDR2 from the germline V gene are LGHDT and YNNKEL (reference sequence). The CDR3 extends over 12 amino acids.

This clonotype was found a few times. V and J are TRBV7-9 and TRBJ2-7; D might be TRBD2 (7 bases). V lost 6 bases and J lost 7, with 13 bases in between. From germline, CDR1 is SEHNR and CDR2 FQNEAQ (reference sequence). The CDR3 runs to 12 residues. The chain's CDR3 is CASSPSGTEQYF. The DNA for the CDR3 is TGTGCCAGCAGTCCAAGCGGGACAGAGCAGTACTTC. The complete variable domain, with remaining parts taken from reference TRBV7-9 and TRBJ2-7, reads DTGVSQNPRHKITKRGQNVTFRCDPISEHNRLYWYRQTLGQGPEFLTYFQNEAQLEKSRLLSDRFSAERPKGSFSTLEIQRTEQGDSAMYLCASSPSGTEQYFGPGTRLTVT.

The sample holds a few counts of this clonotype. J is TRBJ1-5 and V is TRBV7-2; D uncertain. Germline V gene lookup returns CDR1 SGHTA and CDR2 FQGNSA. This CDR3 is built from 16 residues. V was pared by 1 base and J by 3 bases, with 13 bases between. CDR3 sequence reads: CASSLGALGFNQPQHF. In DNA form, the CDR3 reads TGTGCCAGCAGCTTAGGAGCTCTGGGGTTCAATCAGCCCCAGCATTTT.

This clonotype was observed a few times. This sequence joins TRBV15 and TRBJ2-7; TRBD2 aligns across 7 bases. Germline loops: CDR1 LNHNV, CDR2 YYDKDF (reference sequence). The CDR3 runs to 15 residues. V trimming: 0 bases; J trimming: 3 bases; junction bases outside the gene matches: 5. CDR3 sequence (DNA): TGTGCCACCAGCAGAGAGGGAGGGGCGGGCTACGAGCAGTACTTC. This codes for CATSREGGAGYEQYF.